Each of the 8 T cell receptor beta chains below was sequenced from the same sample in a study of blood T cell repertoires in COVID-19. Some clones are missing from TCRdb's copy, which holds only in-frame ones; the method was immunoSEQ multiplex PCR. Of some 330,000 clones in the sample, 85% to 90% are singletons; the top ten hold under 4.5%. Material: peripheral blood. The receptors were gathered from a woman aged 45-65 years with active or convalescent COVID-19.

The gene calls are TRBV11-2 and TRBJ2-7, with unresolved D. V lost 5 bases and J 2 bases, leaving 19 bases between the germline ends. CDR3 length equals 16 residues. CDR1 and CDR2 from the germline V gene are SGHAT and FQNNGV. CDR3 sequence reads: CASSPQSSKRTYEQYF. The CDR3 DNA is TGTGCCAGCAGCCCCCAGAGTTCGAAGCGAACCTACGAGCAGTACTTC.

The CDR3 loop reads CASSPSNTGELFF. In DNA, the CDR3 is TGTGCCAGCTCACCCTCGAACACCGGGGAGCTGTTTTTT. V gene TRBV18 combines with J gene TRBJ2-2; no clear D. CDR1 KGHSH and CDR2 LQKENI come from the germline V gene. The ends were cut back, 3 bases at V and 0 bases at J, with 2 bases in the middle. CDR3 size: 13 residues. The full variable domain, in which reference TRBV18 and TRBJ2-2 provide the parts outside the CDR3, is NAGVMQNPRHLVRRRGQEARLRCSPMKGHSHVYWYRQLPEEGLKFMVYLQKENIIDESGMPKERFSAEFPKEGPSILRIQQVVRGDSAAYFCASSPSNTGELFFGEGSRLTVL.

V gene TRBV20-1 combines with J gene TRBJ2-7, with 12 positions matching TRBD2. The CDR3 contains 18 residues. The germline gives CDR1 DFQATT, CDR2 SNEGSKA (reference sequence). V lost 3 bases, J lost 0 bases, and 12 bases stayed unmatched. CDR3 nucleotide sequence: TGCAGTGCTAGTAGACTAGCGGGGGTCTTTCCAACCTCCTACGAGCAGTACTTC. It specifies CSASRLAGVFPTSYEQYF.

In DNA form, the CDR3 reads TGTGCCAGCAGCGTAGGTGTAGGGGCGATCTATGGCTACACCTTC. Translation gives CASSVGVGAIYGYTF. The chain has TRBV9 and TRBJ1-2, with D perhaps TRBD1 (5 bases). V lost 0 bases to trimming and J lost 4 bases, with 13 bases between them. The CDR3 totals 15 residues. Per the germline V gene, CDR1 is SGDLS and CDR2 is YYNGEE.

V gene TRBV9 combines with J gene TRBJ2-2; possibly TRBD2 for D (6 bases). The length of the CDR3 is 14 residues. Germline loops: CDR1 SGDLS, CDR2 YYNGEE. The V and J ends lost 6 bases and 7 bases respectively, with 16 bases between them. The chain's CDR3 is CASNPSGANGELFF. The CDR3 nucleotides read TGTGCCAGCAATCCGTCGGGAGCTAACGGGGAGCTGTTTTTT.

The V call is TRBV3-1 (or the pseudogene TRBV3-2), the J call TRBJ1-1; no definite D call. The CDR3 covers 12 residues. Trimming removed 1 base at V and 9 bases at J, with 9 bases between. CDR1 and CDR2 from the germline V gene are LGHDT and YNNKEL (reference sequence). CDR3 coding DNA: TGTGCCAGCAGCCAAGTCAGGAATAAAGCTTTCTTT. This codes for CASSQVRNKAFF.

The chain has TRBV7-3 and TRBJ2-3; the match to TRBD2 covers 10 bases. The CDR3 is 17 amino acids. The V and J ends lost 2 bases and 0 bases, in that order; junction bases with no gene match: 5. The germline CDR1 and CDR2 sequences are SGHTA and FQGTGA. CDR3: CASSLGLAGASTDTQYF. For the CDR3, the DNA is TGTGCCAGCAGCTTAGGGCTAGCGGGGGCGAGCACAGATACGCAGTATTTT.

Concerning this clone: One junction end disagrees with the germline gene, perhaps due to a read error. The chain has TRBV5-1 and TRBJ2-7; 7 bases are a match to TRBD2. The CDR3 runs 15 residues. Germline CDR1 is SGHRS and CDR2 is YFSETQ. For the CDR3, the DNA is TGCGCCAGCAGCTTGGAGGGCGGGGGTTCCTCCGAGCAGTACTTC. It codes for CASSLEGGGSSEQYF.